These T cell receptor beta chains were read from a single sample in a study of cytomegalovirus exposure and HLA in healthy donors. Sequenced by immunoSEQ multiplex PCR; TCRdb stores in-frame clones only, minus some. Of approximately 100,000 clones listed, roughly 84% are singletons. The sequenced material came from PBMCs. The source of these receptors is a woman aged 18-29 years in good health and CMV-seronegative. CDR3s include the opening cysteine and the closing phenylalanine or tryptophan. Each record gives: J gene, clone size, V gene, D gene, CDR3 DNA, CDR3 protein. A D gene is named only where the DNA matches it firmly. Part of the rows lack a size; the others show once, few, many or a class for expanded clones.

TRBJ2-4 | NA | TRBV6-6 | NA | TGTGCCAGCAGCCCCGACTCGCAACTAGCCAAAAACATTCAGTACTTC | CASSPDSQLAKNIQYF
TRBJ2-7 | NA | TRBV4-3 | TRBD1 | TGCGCCAGCAGCCAAGATTGGGACAGGAGCTCCTACGAGCAGTACTTC | CASSQDWDRSSYEQYF
TRBJ1-6 | NA | TRBV11-2 | NA | TGTGCCAGCAGCTTCACAGGGAACTATAACTCACCCCTCCACTTT | CASSFTGNYNSPLHF
TRBJ1-6 | NA | TRBV27 | NA | TGTGCCAGCAGTGCGACAGTAGGGTCACCCCTCCACTTT | CASSATVGSPLHF
TRBJ1-4 | NA | TRBV7-6 | TRBD1 | TGTGCCAGCAGCACCATGCAGGGACAGAATAATGAAAAACTGTTTTTT | CASSTMQGQNNEKLFF
TRBJ1-6 | NA | TRBV10-1 | NA | TGCGCCAGCAGTGAGATTCCCAGGGAAATCTATAATTCACCCCTCCACTTT | CASSEIPREIYNSPLHF
TRBJ2-3 | NA | TRBV11-2 | NA | TGTGCCAGCAGCTTAAGAGGGGGACATACTAGCACAGATACGCAGTATTTT | CASSLRGGHTSTDTQYF
TRBJ1-5 | NA | TRBV28 | NA | TGTGCCAGTCCACGGGTCCATGAGACTCCACGGAACAATCAGCCCCAGCATTTT | CASPRVHETPRNNQPQHF
TRBJ2-7 | NA | TRBV18 | TRBD1 | TGTGCCAGCTCCCCCGGGACAGGGGCCTACGAGCAGTACTTC | CASSPGTGAYEQYF
TRBJ1-1 | NA | TRBV5-4 | NA | TGTGCCAGCAGCACCGGTATGAACACTGAAGCTTTCTTT | CASSTGMNTEAFF
TRBJ2-5 | NA | TRBV4-1 | NA | TGCGCCAGCAGCCAAGATCCGCAAGAGACCCAGTACTTC | CASSQDPQETQYF
TRBJ2-7 | NA | TRBV9 | NA | TGTGCCAGCAGCGTAGCTGGGGCAGGGTTCCCCTACGAGCAGTACTTC | CASSVAGAGFPYEQYF
TRBJ2-6 | NA | TRBV7-6 | TRBD1 | TGTGCCAGCAGCTTAGCAGGGACAGGGAATTCTGGGGCCAACGTCCTGACTTTC | CASSLAGTGNSGANVLTF
TRBJ2-5 | NA | TRBV27 | NA | TGTGCCAGCAGCAACGCACTAGGAGGCCAAGAGACCCAGTACTTC | CASSNALGGQETQYF
TRBJ2-5 | NA | TRBV10-3 | NA | TGTGCCATCAGTGGCGGGCGAGGGGAGACCCAGTACTTC | CAISGGRGETQYF
TRBJ2-1 | NA | TRBV5-4 | TRBD2 | TGTGCCAGCAGCCCGGGACTAGCGTCGGAAATCGTGAGGAATGAGCAGTTCTTC | CASSPGLASEIVRNEQFF
TRBJ2-1 | NA | TRBV9 | TRBD2 | TGTGCCAGCAGCAAATCCGGGGGGACCTACAATGAGCAGTTCTTC | CASSKSGGTYNEQFF
TRBJ1-4 | NA | TRBV7-2 | NA | TGTGCCAGCAGCTTAGCCCCCAGGTCTTCAACTAATGAAAAACTGTTTTTT | CASSLAPRSSTNEKLFF
TRBJ2-3 | NA | TRBV6-4 | TRBD2 | TGTGCCAGCAGTGAACTAGCGGGAGAACCAGATACGCAGTATTTT | CASSELAGEPDTQYF
TRBJ2-3 | few | TRBV9 | NA | TGTGCCAGCAGCGTAGGGACGGGGAGAAGCACAGATACGCAGTATTTT | CASSVGTGRSTDTQYF
TRBJ1-5 | NA | TRBV7-9 | NA | TGTTCCAGCAGCTTAGGAAGCGAGGAAAGGAAGCATTTT | CSSSLGSEERKHF
TRBJ2-3 | NA | TRBV6-4 | NA | NA | CASSSSGGDTDTQYF
TRBJ1-2 | NA | TRBV28 | NA | TGTGCCAGCAGTGGCAGGTTCTATGGCTACACCTTC | CASSGRFYGYTF
TRBJ1-2 | NA | TRBV28 | TRBD1 | TGTGCCAGCAGTTCCGGGACAGAAAATGCCAACTATGGCTACACCTTC | CASSSGTENANYGYTF
TRBJ2-3 | few | TRBV7-2 | NA | TGTGCCAGCAGCTTACAGGGGCTTAGCACAGATACGCAGTATTTT | CASSLQGLSTDTQYF
TRBJ2-5 | NA | TRBV5-1 | TRBD2 | TGCGCCAGCAGCTTTGGCTTGGGACTAGTGCAAGAGACCCAGTACTTC | CASSFGLGLVQETQYF
TRBJ2-1 | NA | TRBV27 | TRBD2 | TGTGCCAGCCGACCAAGGCGGGAGGGCAATGAGCAGTTCTTC | CASRPRREGNEQFF
TRBJ2-5 | NA | TRBV30 | NA | TGTGCCTGGAGTGTATCCGGCAGGGCCCGGGGGGAGACCCAGTACTTC | CAWSVSGRARGETQYF
TRBJ2-7 | NA | TRBV7-9 | TRBD2 | TGTGCCAGCAGTATGACTAGCGGGAAGCGGGAGTCCTACGAGCAGTACTTC | CASSMTSGKRESYEQYF
TRBJ2-2 | NA | TRBV7-9 | NA | TGTGCCAGCAGCTTAGACACCACCGGGGAGCTGTTTTTT | CASSLDTTGELFF
TRBJ2-1 | NA | TRBV7-2 | TRBD2 | TGTGCCAGCAGCGCGGGACTAGCGGGAGTTAATGAGCAGTTCTTC | CASSAGLAGVNEQFF